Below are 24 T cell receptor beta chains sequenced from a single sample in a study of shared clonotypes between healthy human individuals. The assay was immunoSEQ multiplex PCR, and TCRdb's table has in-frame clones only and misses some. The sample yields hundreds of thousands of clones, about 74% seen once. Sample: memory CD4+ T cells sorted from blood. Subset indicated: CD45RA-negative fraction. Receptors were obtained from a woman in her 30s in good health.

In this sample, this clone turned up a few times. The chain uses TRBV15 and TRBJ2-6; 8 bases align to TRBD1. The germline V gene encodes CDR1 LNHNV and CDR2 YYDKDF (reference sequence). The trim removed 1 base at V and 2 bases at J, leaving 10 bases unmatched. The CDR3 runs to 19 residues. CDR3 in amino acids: CATSRVQGASPPGANVLTF. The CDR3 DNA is TGTGCCACCAGCAGAGTCCAGGGGGCATCTCCCCCTGGGGCCAACGTCCTGACTTTC.

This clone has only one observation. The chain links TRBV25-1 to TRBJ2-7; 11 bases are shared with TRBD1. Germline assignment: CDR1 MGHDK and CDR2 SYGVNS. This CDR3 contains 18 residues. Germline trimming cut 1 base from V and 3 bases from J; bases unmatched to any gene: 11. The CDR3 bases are TGTGCCAGCAGTGAATCTGGGACAGGGGGAAGCCGGGTCTACGAGCAGTACTTC. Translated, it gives CASSESGTGGSRVYEQYF.

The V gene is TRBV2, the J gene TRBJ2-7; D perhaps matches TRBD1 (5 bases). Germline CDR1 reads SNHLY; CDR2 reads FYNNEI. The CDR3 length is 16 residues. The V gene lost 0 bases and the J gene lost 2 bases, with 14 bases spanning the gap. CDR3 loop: CASSEANRPTAYEQYF. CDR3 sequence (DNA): TGTGCCAGCAGTGAAGCCAACAGGCCCACCGCCTACGAGCAGTACTTC.

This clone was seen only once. CDR3 DNA sequence: TGTGCCACCAGCGCACGAAGGGCAAGCGAAACTGAAGCTTTCTTT. Its translation is CATSARRASETEAFF. The chain couples TRBV15 to TRBJ1-1; D gene ambiguous. Germline V lookup: CDR1 LNHNV, CDR2 YYDKDF (reference sequence). There are 15 residues in the CDR3. Trimming pared 5 bases from V and 5 bases from J, leaving 18 bases between.

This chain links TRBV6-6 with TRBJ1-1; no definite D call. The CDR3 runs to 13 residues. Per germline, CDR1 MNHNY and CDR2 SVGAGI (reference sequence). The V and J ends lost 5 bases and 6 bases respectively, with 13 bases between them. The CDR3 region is CASSREARSEAFF. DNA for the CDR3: TGTGCCAGCAGTCGGGAGGCGAGATCTGAAGCTTTCTTT.

Here the CDR3 DNA reads TGTGCCAGCAGTGAAGTAATAGGTTCGGGCGAAAAACTGTTTTTT. Its protein is CASSEVIGSGEKLFF. The chain joins TRBV2 to TRBJ1-4; D not certain. Between the trimmed V and J ends, which lost 1 base and 8 bases, there was a span of 14 bases. The CDR3 sequence is 15 residues long. CDR1 and CDR2 (germline): SNHLY, FYNNEI.

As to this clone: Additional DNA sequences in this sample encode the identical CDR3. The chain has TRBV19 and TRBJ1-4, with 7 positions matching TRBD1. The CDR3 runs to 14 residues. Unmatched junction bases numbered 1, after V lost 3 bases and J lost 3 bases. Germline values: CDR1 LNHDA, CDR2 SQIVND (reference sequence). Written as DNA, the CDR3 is TGTGCCAGTAGTATTGGGACAGCTAATGAAAAACTGTTTTTT. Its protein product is CASSIGTANEKLFF.

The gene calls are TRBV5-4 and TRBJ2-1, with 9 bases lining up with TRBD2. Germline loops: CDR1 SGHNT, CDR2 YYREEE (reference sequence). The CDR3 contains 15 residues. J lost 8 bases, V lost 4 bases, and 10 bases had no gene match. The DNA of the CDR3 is TGTGCCAGCAGCCGAACGGCGGGAGGGGCGGATGAGCAGTTCTTC. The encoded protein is CASSRTAGGADEQFF.

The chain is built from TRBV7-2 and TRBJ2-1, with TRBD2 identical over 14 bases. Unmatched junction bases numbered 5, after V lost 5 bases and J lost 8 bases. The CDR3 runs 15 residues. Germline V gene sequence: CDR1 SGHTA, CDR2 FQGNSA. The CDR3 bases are TGTGCCAGCAGCCGAGGACTAGCGGGAGGCTATGAGCAGTTCTTC. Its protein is CASSRGLAGGYEQFF.

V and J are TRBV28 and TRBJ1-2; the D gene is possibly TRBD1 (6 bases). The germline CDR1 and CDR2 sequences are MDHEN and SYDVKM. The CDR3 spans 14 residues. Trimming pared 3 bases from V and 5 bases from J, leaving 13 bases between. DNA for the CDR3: TGTGCCAGCAGTTTCGGACAGTCGGTATATGGCTACACCTTC. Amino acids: CASSFGQSVYGYTF.

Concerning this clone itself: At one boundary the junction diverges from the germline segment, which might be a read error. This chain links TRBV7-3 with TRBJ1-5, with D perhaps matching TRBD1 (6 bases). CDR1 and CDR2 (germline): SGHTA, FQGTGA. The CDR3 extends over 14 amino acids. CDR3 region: CASSQVADRQPQHF. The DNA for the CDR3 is TGCGCCAGCAGCCAAGTAGCGGACAGACAGCCCCAGCATTTT.

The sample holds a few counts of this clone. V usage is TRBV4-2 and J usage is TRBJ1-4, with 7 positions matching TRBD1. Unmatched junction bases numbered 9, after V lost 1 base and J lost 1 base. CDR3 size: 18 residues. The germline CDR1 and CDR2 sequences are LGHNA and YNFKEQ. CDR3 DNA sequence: TGTGCCAGCAGCCAAGTGGCAGGGGGAGGGGGAACTAATGAAAAACTGTTTTTT. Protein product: CASSQVAGGGGTNEKLFF.

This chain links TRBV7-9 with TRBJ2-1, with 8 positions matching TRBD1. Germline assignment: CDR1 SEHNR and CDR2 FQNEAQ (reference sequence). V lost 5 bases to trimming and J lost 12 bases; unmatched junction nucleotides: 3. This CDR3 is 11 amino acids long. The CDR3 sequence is CASSPGTGQFF. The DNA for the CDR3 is TGTGCCAGCAGCCCCGGGACAGGGCAGTTCTTC.

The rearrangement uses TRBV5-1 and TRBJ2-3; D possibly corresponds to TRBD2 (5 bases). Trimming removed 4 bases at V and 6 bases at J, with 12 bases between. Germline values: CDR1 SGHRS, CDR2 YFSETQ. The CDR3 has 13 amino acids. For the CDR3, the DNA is TGCGCCAGCAGCGACGCATTAGCGGATACGCAGTATTTT. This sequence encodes CASSDALADTQYF. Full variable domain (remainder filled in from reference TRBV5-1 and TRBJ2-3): KAGVTQTPRYLIKTRGQQVTLSCSPISGHRSVSWYQQTPGQGLQFLFEYFSETQRNKGNFPGRFSGRQFSNSRSEMNVSTLELGDSALYLCASSDALADTQYFGPGTRLTVL.

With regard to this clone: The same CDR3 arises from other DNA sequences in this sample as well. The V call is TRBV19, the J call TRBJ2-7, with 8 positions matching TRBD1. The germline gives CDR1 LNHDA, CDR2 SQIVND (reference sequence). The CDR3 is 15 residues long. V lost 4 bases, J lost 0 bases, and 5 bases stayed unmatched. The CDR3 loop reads CASSNQGASSYEQYF. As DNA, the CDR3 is TGTGCCAGTAGTAATCAGGGGGCTAGCTCCTACGAGCAGTACTTC.

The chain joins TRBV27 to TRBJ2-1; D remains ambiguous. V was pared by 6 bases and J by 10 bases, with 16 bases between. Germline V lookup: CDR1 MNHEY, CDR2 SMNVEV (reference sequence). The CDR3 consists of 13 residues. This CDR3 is CASSSPLDPEQFF. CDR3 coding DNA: TGTGCCAGCAGCTCCCCTCTAGACCCCGAGCAGTTCTTC.

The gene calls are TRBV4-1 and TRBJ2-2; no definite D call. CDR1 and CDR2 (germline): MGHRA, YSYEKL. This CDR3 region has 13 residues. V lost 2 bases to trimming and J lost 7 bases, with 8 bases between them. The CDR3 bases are TGCGCCAGCAGCCAATATGAAAACGGGGAGCTGTTTTTT. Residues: CASSQYENGELFF.

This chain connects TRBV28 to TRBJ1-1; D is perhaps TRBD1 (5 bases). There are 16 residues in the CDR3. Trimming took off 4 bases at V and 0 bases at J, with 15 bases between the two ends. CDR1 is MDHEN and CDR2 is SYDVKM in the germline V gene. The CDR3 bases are TGTGCCAGCAGTTCGGGACGGATGATGATGAACACTGAAGCTTTCTTT. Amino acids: CASSSGRMMMNTEAFF.

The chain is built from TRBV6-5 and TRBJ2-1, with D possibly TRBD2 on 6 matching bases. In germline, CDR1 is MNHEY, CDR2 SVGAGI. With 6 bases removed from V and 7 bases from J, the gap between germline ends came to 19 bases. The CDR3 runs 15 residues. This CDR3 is CASRKRGSGRNEQFF. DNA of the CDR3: TGTGCCAGCAGAAAGAGAGGTTCAGGGAGGAATGAGCAGTTCTTC.

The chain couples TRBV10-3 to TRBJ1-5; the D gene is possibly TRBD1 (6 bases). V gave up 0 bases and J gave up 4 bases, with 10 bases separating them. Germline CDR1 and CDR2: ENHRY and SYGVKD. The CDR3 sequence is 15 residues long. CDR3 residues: CAISESPGANQPQHF. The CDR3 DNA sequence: TGTGCCATCAGTGAGTCCCCGGGGGCTAATCAGCCCCAGCATTTT.

CDR3 coding DNA: TGTGCCAGCAGCGTCGCTCGGGGCTACGAGCAGTACTTC. Translated, it gives CASSVARGYEQYF. V usage is TRBV7-2 and J usage is TRBJ2-7; possible D gene TRBD2, 5 bases. The CDR3 has 13 residues. Germline CDR1 SGHTA, CDR2 FQGNSA. V gave up 5 bases and J gave up 3 bases, with 11 bases separating them.

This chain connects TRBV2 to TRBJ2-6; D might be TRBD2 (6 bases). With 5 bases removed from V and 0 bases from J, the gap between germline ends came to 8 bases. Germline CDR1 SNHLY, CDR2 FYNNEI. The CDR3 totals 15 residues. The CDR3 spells CASSRTTSGANVLTF. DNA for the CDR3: TGTGCCAGCAGTCGGACTACCTCTGGGGCCAACGTCCTGACTTTC.

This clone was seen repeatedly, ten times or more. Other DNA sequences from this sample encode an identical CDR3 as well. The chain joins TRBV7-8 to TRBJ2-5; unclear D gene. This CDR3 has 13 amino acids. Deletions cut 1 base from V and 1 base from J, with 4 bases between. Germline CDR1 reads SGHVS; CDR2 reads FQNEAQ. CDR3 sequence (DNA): TGTGCCAGCAGCTTAGGGCGCCAAGAGACCCAGTACTTC. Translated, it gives CASSLGRQETQYF.

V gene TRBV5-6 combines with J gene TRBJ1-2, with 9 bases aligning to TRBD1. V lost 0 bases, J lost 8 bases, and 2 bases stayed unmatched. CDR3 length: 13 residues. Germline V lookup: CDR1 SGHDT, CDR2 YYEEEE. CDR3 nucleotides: TGTGCCAGCAGCTTGGACAGGGGGCAAGGCTACACCTTC. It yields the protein CASSLDRGQGYTF.